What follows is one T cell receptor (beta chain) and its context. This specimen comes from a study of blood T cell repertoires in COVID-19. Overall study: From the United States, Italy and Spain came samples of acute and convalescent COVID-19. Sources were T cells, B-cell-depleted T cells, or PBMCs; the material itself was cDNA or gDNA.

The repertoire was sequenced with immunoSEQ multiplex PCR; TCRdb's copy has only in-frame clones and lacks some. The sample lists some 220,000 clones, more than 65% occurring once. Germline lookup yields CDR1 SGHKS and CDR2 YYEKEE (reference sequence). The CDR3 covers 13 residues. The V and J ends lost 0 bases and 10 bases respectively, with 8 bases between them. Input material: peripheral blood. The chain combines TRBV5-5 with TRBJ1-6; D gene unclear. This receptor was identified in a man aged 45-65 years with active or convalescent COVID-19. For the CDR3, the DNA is TGTGCCAGCAGCTTGGGTACAACCTCACCCCTCCACTTT. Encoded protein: CASSLGTTSPLHF.